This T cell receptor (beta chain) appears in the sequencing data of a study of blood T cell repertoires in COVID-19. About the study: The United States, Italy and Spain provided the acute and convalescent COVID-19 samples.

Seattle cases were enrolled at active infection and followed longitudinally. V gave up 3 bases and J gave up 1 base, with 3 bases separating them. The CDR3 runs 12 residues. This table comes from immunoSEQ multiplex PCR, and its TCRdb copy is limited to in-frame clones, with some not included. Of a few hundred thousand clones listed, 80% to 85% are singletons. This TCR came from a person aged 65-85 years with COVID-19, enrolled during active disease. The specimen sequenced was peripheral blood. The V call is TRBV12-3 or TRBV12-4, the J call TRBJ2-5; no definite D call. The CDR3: CASSFLQETQYF. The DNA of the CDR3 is TGTGCCAGCAGTTTCCTCCAAGAGACCCAGTACTTC.